These 20 T cell receptor beta chains were sequenced from one sample in a study of Ad26.COV2.S vaccination and SARS-CoV-2 variants (dated by TCRdb to the early 2020s). To prepare the library, the immunoSEQ multiplex PCR assay was applied. TCRdb re-hosts the immuneACCESS table, in-frame sequences only. Its copies lack some clones; in the studies checked, an unresolved V gene accounts for under half of them, and the cause for the rest is not known. The sample table records over 400,000 clones; 90% of these occur just once. About 4.5% of the sample goes to the ten largest clones. The treatment or condition label of this sample denotes: around 19 received Ad26.COV2.S at low or high dose, single or two shots; roughly five received placebo; per-sample allocation not given. Repertoires of vaccine and placebo recipients were sequenced from samples collected on day 63 after the first injection. The sample consisted of peripheral blood, taken in a trial of Ad26.COV2.S vaccine versus placebo. All receptors derive from a person between 18 and 65 years old who received the Ad26.COV2.S COVID-19 vaccine or a placebo.

The chain is built from TRBV18 and TRBJ2-3, with TRBD1 matching 10 bases. This CDR3 contains 13 residues. V lost 3 bases to trimming and J lost 6 bases; unmatched junction nucleotides: 0. CDR1 and CDR2 (germline): KGHSH, LQKENI. CDR3 in DNA: TGTGCCAGCTCACCGGGACAGGGGGATACGCAGTATTTT. This codes for CASSPGQGDTQYF.

In DNA, the CDR3 is TGCGCCAGCAGCTTGGGCAGCGAAGAGACCCAGTACTTC. It translates to CASSLGSEETQYF. V is TRBV5-1 and J is TRBJ2-5; D unresolved. V dropped 0 bases and J dropped 3 bases, with 6 bases sitting between them. Germline CDR1 SGHRS, CDR2 YFSETQ. The length of the CDR3 is 13 residues. The full variable domain, completed using reference TRBV5-1 and TRBJ2-5, is KAGVTQTPRYLIKTRGQQVTLSCSPISGHRSVSWYQQTPGQGLQFLFEYFSETQRNKGNFPGRFSGRQFSNSRSEMNVSTLELGDSALYLCASSLGSEETQYFGPGTRLLVL.

V usage is TRBV14 and J usage is TRBJ2-4; D is perhaps TRBD1 (6 bases). Germline values: CDR1 SGHDN, CDR2 FVKESK. The CDR3 covers 13 residues. Trimming took off 8 bases at V and 9 bases at J, with 17 bases between the two ends. CDR3 sequence: CASVQGTGTIQYF. The CDR3 coding sequence is TGTGCCAGCGTACAGGGTACCGGTACCATTCAGTACTTC.

The V call is TRBV3-1 (or the pseudogene TRBV3-2), the J call TRBJ2-2; D possibly corresponds to TRBD2 (6 bases). This CDR3 region has 15 residues. The germline V and J ends were trimmed by 0 bases and 7 bases, with 12 bases remaining between them. The germline CDR1 and CDR2 sequences are LGHDT and YNNKEL (reference sequence). The CDR3 is CASSQDGGSGGELFF. In DNA form, the CDR3 reads TGTGCCAGCAGCCAAGATGGGGGGTCCGGCGGGGAGCTGTTTTTT.

CDR3 DNA: TGTGCCAGCAGTTACCCAGCGGGGAACGTCAACAATGAGCAGTTCTTC. It encodes CASSYPAGNVNNEQFF. V gene TRBV6-6 combines with J gene TRBJ2-1; 7 bases are a match to TRBD2. Germline V gene sequence: CDR1 MNHNY, CDR2 SVGAGI (reference sequence). The CDR3 runs 16 residues. The V segment lost 2 bases and the J segment 5 bases; nucleotides outside the gene matches: 9.

V usage is TRBV3-1 (or the pseudogene TRBV3-2) and J usage is TRBJ2-3, with a tentative D call TRBD2 (6 bases). Germline V gives CDR1 LGHDT, CDR2 YNNKEL (reference sequence). The V end was cut by 0 bases, the J end by 10 bases, with 11 bases between. The CDR3 has 13 amino acids. The CDR3 coding sequence is TGTGCCAGCAGCCAAGATCTACTAGCCGCGCAGTATTTT. This translates into CASSQDLLAAQYF.

This chain joins TRBV5-1 and TRBJ2-5; TRBD1 matches at 8 bases. The V and J ends lost 3 bases and 2 bases, in that order; junction bases with no gene match: 3. This CDR3 is built from 14 residues. In germline, CDR1 is SGHRS, CDR2 YFSETQ. The DNA of the CDR3 is TGCGCCAGCAGCTCCCACAGGGGGCAAGAGACCCAGTACTTC. Its translation: CASSSHRGQETQYF.

This chain joins TRBV10-3 and TRBJ2-3; 8 bases map to TRBD2. The CDR3 loop spans 15 amino acids. Germline CDR1 is ENHRY and CDR2 is SYGVKD. V lost 6 bases, J lost 4 bases, and 9 bases stayed unmatched. CDR3: CAIRGREAGADTQYF. CDR3 in DNA: TGTGCCATCAGGGGCCGAGAAGCGGGAGCAGATACGCAGTATTTT.

The chain is built from TRBV9 and TRBJ2-2, with TRBD1 identical over 7 bases. CDR3 size: 16 residues. J lost 2 bases, V lost 4 bases, and 8 bases had no gene match. Germline V gene data show CDR1 as SGDLS and CDR2 as YYNGEE. The CDR3 region has the DNA TGTGCCAGCAGCCCCCGGACAGGATCTAACACCGGGGAGCTGTTTTTT. It yields the protein CASSPRTGSNTGELFF.

The chain joins TRBV7-9 to TRBJ2-1; perhaps TRBD1 as D (5 bases). V lost 1 base to trimming and J lost 3 bases, with 13 bases between them. CDR3 length equals 16 residues. CDR1 and CDR2 from the germline V gene are SEHNR and FQNEAQ (reference sequence). CDR3 DNA sequence: TGTGCCAGCAGCTTAGGTGGGGCGAGAGGCTACAATGAGCAGTTCTTC. Its translation is CASSLGGARGYNEQFF.

The V and J genes are TRBV7-2 and TRBJ2-2; D is unresolved. The CDR3 runs 16 residues. Looked up from germline, CDR1 is SGHTA and CDR2 is FQGNSA. The V gene lost 0 bases and the J gene lost 1 base, with 9 bases spanning the gap. The CDR3, as DNA: TGTGCCAGCAGCTTAGCTTTAAGCAGGAACACCGGGGAGCTGTTTTTT. Encoded protein: CASSLALSRNTGELFF.

This clone was seen just once. The chain has TRBV3-1 (or the pseudogene TRBV3-2) and TRBJ1-4; D unresolved. Germline V gene lookup returns CDR1 LGHDT and CDR2 YNNKEL (reference sequence). Between the trimmed V and J ends, which lost 4 bases and 7 bases, there was a span of 13 bases. This CDR3 comprises 14 residues. CDR3 residues: CASSLQVGFEKLFF. DNA for the CDR3: TGTGCCAGCAGCCTCCAGGTGGGGTTTGAAAAACTGTTTTTT.

In DNA, the CDR3 is TGTGCCAGCAGTTTTAAGGGGACCTACGAGCAGTACTTC. This sequence encodes CASSFKGTYEQYF. The chain is built from TRBV28 and TRBJ2-7; D is possibly TRBD1 (5 bases). The germline CDR1 and CDR2 sequences are MDHEN and SYDVKM. This CDR3 contains 13 residues. V shed 3 bases and J shed 2 bases, with 8 bases lying between them. Together with reference TRBV28 and TRBJ2-7, the CDR3 gives the full variable domain: DVKVTQSSRYLVKRTGEKVFLECVQDMDHENMFWYRQDPGLGLRLIYFSYDVKMKEKGDIPEGYSVSREKKERFSLILESASTNQTSMYLCASSFKGTYEQYFGPGTRLTVT.

The chain uses TRBV4-2 and TRBJ2-3; TRBD2 aligns across 12 bases. With 1 base clipped from V and 6 bases from J, the junction kept 5 bases outside the gene matches. Germline-derived CDR1 and CDR2 are LGHNA and YNFKEQ. The CDR3 is 16 amino acids. CDR3 loop: CASSQVPLAGGDTQYF. CDR3 bases: TGTGCCAGCAGCCAAGTCCCACTAGCGGGAGGCGATACGCAGTATTTT.

The V call is TRBV11-2, the J call TRBJ2-7; 7 bases fit TRBD1. Germline-derived CDR1 and CDR2 are SGHAT and FQNNGV. This CDR3 spans 17 amino acids. V trimming: 0 bases; J trimming: 2 bases; junction bases outside the gene matches: 10. The CDR3 DNA reads as TGTGCCAGCAGCTTAGATCATAGGACAGGCGTGCCCTACGAGCAGTACTTC. Translated: CASSLDHRTGVPYEQYF. Drawing the rest from reference TRBV11-2 and TRBJ2-7, the complete variable domain is EAGVAQSPRYKIIEKRQSVAFWCNPISGHATLYWYQQILGQGPKLLIQFQNNGVVDDSQLPKDRFSAERLKGVDSTLKIQPAKLEDSAVYLCASSLDHRTGVPYEQYFGPGTRLTVT.

V and J are TRBV4-2 and TRBJ2-7; D is uncertain. The CDR3 loop spans 15 amino acids. Trimming stripped 0 bases from V and 1 base from J, with 10 bases between. Looked up from germline, CDR1 is LGHNA and CDR2 is YNFKEQ. The CDR3 here is CASSQDRTGSYEQYF. Written as DNA, the CDR3 is TGTGCCAGCAGCCAAGATAGGACGGGTTCCTACGAGCAGTACTTC.

A remark on this clone: The junction shows a germline mismatch at one end, possibly a read error. CDR3 nucleotide sequence: TGTGCCAGCAGCGGGTGCCATTTGGCCCAGGTTCCCCTTACCCTGCCTCAAGGGACCCAGTACTTC. Its translation: CASSGCHLAQVPLTLPQGTQYF. This chain joins TRBV9 and TRBJ2-5; D ambiguous. Per the germline V gene, CDR1 is SGDLS and CDR2 is YYNGEE. The CDR3 totals 22 residues.

This chain links TRBV6-2 or TRBV6-3 with TRBJ1-2; D is uncertain. The CDR3 length is 13 residues. Between the trimmed V and J ends, which lost 1 base and 1 base, there was a span of 4 bases. Germline V lookup: CDR1 MNHEY, CDR2 SVGEGT. The DNA of the CDR3 is TGTGCCAGCAGTTACTTGGTTAACTATGGCTACACCTTC. Translated: CASSYLVNYGYTF.

The chain has TRBV5-4 and TRBJ2-1; 7 positions agree with TRBD1. This CDR3 is built from 14 residues. V gave up 3 bases and J gave up 6 bases; unmatched junction bases: 6. Germline V gives CDR1 SGHNT, CDR2 YYREEE (reference sequence). The CDR3 sequence is CASSSRGQVNEQFF. CDR3 sequence (DNA): TGTGCCAGCAGCTCGAGGGGGCAGGTCAATGAGCAGTTCTTC.

The chain employs TRBV29-1 and TRBJ1-5; TRBD1 matches 7 bases. CDR3 length: 12 residues. Per the germline V gene, CDR1 is SQVTM and CDR2 is ANQGSEA. V lost 6 bases to trimming and J lost 8 bases; unmatched junction nucleotides: 7. In DNA form, the CDR3 reads TGCAGCGTCCGGACAGGAGGAGAGCCCCAGCATTTT. Protein product: CSVRTGGEPQHF.